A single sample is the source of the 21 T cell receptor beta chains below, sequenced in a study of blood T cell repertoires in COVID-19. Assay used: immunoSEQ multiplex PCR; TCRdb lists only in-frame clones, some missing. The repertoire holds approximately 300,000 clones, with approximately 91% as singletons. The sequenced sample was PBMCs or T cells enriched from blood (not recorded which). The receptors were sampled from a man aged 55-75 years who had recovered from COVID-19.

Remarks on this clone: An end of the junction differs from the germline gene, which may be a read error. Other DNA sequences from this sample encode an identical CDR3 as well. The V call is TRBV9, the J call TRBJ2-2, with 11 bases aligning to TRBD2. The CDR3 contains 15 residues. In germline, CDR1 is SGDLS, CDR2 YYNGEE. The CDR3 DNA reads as TGCGCCAGCAGCACTAGCGGGAGTTCGACCGGGGAGCTGTTTTTT. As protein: CASSTSGSSTGELFF.

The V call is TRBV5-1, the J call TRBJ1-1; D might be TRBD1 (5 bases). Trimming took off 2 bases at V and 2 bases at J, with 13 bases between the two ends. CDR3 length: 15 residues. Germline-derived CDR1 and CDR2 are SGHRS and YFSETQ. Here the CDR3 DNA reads TGCGCCAGCAGCTTTGTGGGGGAGGGAAACACTGAAGCTTTCTTT. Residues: CASSFVGEGNTEAFF.

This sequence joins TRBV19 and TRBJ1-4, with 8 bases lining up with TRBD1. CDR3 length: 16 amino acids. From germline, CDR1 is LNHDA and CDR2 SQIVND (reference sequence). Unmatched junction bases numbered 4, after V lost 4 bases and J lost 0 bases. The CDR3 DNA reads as TGTGCCAGTAGTAACGACAGGGGAGCAACTAATGAAAAACTGTTTTTT. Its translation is CASSNDRGATNEKLFF.

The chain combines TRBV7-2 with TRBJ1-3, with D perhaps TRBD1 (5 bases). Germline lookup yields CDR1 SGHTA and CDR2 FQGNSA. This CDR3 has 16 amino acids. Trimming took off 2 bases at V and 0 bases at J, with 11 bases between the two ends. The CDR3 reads CASSLQGSNSGNTIYF. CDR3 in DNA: TGTGCCAGCAGCTTACAGGGCAGTAACTCTGGAAACACCATATATTTT.

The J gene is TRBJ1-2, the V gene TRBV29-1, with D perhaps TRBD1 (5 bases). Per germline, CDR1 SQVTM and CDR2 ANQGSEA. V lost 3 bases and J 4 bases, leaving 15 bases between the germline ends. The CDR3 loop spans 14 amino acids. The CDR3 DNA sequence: TGCAGCGTTGATCCAGGTCAGGGAATCTATGGCTACACCTTC. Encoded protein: CSVDPGQGIYGYTF.

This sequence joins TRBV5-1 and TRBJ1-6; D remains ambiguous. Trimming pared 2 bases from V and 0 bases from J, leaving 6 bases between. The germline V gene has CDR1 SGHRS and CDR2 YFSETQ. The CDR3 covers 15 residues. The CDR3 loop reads CASSLQSSYNSPLHF. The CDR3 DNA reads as TGCGCCAGCAGCTTACAGAGCTCCTATAATTCACCCCTCCACTTT.

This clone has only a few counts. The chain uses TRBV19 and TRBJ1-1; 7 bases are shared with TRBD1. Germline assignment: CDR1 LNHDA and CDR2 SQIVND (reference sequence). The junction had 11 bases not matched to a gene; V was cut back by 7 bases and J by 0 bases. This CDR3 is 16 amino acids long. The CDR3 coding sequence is TGTGCCAGTATTAGGCAGGGGGGACTCCTGAACACTGAAGCTTTCTTT. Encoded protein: CASIRQGGLLNTEAFF.

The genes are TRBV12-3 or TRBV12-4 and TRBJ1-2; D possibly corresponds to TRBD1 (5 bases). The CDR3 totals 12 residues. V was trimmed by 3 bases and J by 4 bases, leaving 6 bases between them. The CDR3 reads CASSFQGYGYTF. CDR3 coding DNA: TGTGCCAGCAGTTTTCAGGGCTATGGCTACACCTTC.

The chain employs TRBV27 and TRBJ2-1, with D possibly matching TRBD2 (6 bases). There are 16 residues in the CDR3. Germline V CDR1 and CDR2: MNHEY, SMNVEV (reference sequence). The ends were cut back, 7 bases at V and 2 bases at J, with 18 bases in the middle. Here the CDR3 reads CASTRGAGITYNEQFF. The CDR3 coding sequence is TGTGCCAGCACCCGAGGGGCGGGGATTACCTACAATGAGCAGTTCTTC.

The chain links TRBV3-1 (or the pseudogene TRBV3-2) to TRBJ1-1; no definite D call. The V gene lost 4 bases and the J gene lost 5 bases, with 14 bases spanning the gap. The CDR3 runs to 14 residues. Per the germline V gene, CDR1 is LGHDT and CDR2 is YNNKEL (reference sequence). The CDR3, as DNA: TGTGCCAGCAGCCCACTCCGGGTCCGAACTGAAGCTTTCTTT. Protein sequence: CASSPLRVRTEAFF.

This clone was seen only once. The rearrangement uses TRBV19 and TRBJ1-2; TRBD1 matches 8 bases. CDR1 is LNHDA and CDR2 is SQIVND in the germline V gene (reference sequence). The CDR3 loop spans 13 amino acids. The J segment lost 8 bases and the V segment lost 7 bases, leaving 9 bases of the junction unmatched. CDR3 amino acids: CASMDRVNRGYTF. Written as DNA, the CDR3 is TGTGCCAGTATGGACAGGGTGAATCGGGGCTACACCTTC.

The CDR3 here is CASSQPPGLSYEQYF. The CDR3 DNA is TGCGCCAGCAGCCAACCACCGGGACTTTCCTACGAGCAGTACTTC. V usage is TRBV4-1 and J usage is TRBJ2-7; maybe TRBD2 (6 bases). Trimming removed 2 bases from V and 1 base from J, with 12 bases in between. The CDR3 has 15 amino acids. Germline CDR1 reads MGHRA; CDR2 reads YSYEKL.

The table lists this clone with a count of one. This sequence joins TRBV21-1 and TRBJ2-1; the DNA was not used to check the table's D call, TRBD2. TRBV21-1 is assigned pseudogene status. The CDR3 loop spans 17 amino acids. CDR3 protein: CASSKGTSGRSYNEQFF. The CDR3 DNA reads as TGTGCCAGCAGCAAAGGGACTAGCGGGAGGTCCTACAATGAGCAGTTCTTC.

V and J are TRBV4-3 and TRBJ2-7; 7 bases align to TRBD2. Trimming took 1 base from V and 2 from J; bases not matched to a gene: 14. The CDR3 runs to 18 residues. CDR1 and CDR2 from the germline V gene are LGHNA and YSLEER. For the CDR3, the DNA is TGCGCCAGCAGCCAAGCTGGCGGCCCTAGCGGTTTCCCCTACGAGCAGTACTTC. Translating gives CASSQAGGPSGFPYEQYF.

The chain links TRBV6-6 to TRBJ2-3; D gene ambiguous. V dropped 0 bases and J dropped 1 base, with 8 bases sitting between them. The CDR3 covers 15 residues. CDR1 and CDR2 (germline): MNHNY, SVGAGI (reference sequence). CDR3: CASSYSGIRTDTQYF. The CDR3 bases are TGTGCCAGCAGTTACTCGGGCATTCGCACAGATACGCAGTATTTT.

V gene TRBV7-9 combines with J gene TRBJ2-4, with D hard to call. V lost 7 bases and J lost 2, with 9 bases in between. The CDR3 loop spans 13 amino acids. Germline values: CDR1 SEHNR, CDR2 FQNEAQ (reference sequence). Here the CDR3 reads CASNQLPKNIQYF. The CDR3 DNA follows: TGTGCCAGCAATCAACTCCCCAAAAACATTCAGTACTTC. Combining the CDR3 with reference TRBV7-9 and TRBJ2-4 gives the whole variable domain DTGVSQNPRHKITKRGQNVTFRCDPISEHNRLYWYRQTLGQGPEFLTYFQNEAQLEKSRLLSDRFSAERPKGSFSTLEIQRTEQGDSAMYLCASNQLPKNIQYFGAGTRLSVL.

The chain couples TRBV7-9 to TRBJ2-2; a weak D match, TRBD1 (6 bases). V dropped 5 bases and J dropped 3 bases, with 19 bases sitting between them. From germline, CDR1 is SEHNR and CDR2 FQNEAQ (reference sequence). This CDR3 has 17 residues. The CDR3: CASSQGPRGLYTGELFF. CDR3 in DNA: TGTGCCAGCAGCCAGGGGCCCAGGGGTTTATACACCGGGGAGCTGTTTTTT.

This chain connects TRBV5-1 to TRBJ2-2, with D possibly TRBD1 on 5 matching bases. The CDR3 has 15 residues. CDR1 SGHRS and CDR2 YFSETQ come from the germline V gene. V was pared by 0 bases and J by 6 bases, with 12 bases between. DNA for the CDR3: TGCGCCAGCAGCTTGGTTCAGGGCGTTTCCGGGGAGCTGTTTTTT. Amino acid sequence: CASSLVQGVSGELFF.

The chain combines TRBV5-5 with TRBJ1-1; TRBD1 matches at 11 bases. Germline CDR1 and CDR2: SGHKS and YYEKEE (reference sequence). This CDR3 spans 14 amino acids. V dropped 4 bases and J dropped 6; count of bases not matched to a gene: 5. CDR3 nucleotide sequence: TGTGCCAGCAGCCAAAGGACAGGGGGCTCTGAAGCTTTCTTT. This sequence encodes CASSQRTGGSEAFF.

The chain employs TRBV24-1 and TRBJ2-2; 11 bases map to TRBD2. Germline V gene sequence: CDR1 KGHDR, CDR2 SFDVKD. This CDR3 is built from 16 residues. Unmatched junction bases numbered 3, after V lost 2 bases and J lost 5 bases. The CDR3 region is CATSDSRLAGTGELFF. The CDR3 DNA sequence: TGTGCCACCAGTGATTCCCGACTAGCGGGAACCGGGGAGCTGTTTTTT.

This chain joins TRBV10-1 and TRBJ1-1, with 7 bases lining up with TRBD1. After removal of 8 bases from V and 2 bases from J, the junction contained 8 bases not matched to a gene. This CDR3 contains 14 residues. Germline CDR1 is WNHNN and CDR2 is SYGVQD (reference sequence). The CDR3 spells CASAPGQYNTEAFF. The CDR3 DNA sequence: TGCGCCAGCGCTCCGGGACAGTATAACACTGAAGCTTTCTTT.